This TCR beta chain was identified during a study of CD8+CD57+ T cells in acquired aplastic anemia. As for the study in general: Sorted CD4+ and CD8+ cells gave an average of about 3.4 ug of DNA. CD4+ cell libraries from healthy donors averaged roughly 10 million reads.

CDR3 and TCR beta VDJ profiling relied on genomic DNA as the template. TCRdb processed the reads anew with MiXCR; each CDR3 protein has one entry. The table records 86,000 or so distinct CDR3 sequences, about half of them present only once. As regards this clonotype: Its antigen is not identified.

Findings and caveats of the study: Patients versus controls showed no significant CD8+ Simpson's diversity difference. Patients and controls shared 25 to 30 CD8+ CDR3 sequences.

This receptor was obtained from a human donor in good health, serving as a control. The specimen was sorted CD4+, CD8+, or CD8+CD57+ T cells (not recorded which) from PBMCs.

The CDR3 region is CASSVTSGGTQETQYF. CDR3 DNA sequence: TGTGCCAGCAGCGTTACTAGCGGGGGGACCCAAGAGACCCAGTACTTC. The V call is TRBV9, the J call TRBJ2-5, with 12 positions matching TRBD2. The junction had 3 bases not matched to a gene; V was cut back by 2 bases and J by 1 base. This CDR3 region has 16 residues. Germline V gene sequence: CDR1 SGDLS, CDR2 YYNGEE.